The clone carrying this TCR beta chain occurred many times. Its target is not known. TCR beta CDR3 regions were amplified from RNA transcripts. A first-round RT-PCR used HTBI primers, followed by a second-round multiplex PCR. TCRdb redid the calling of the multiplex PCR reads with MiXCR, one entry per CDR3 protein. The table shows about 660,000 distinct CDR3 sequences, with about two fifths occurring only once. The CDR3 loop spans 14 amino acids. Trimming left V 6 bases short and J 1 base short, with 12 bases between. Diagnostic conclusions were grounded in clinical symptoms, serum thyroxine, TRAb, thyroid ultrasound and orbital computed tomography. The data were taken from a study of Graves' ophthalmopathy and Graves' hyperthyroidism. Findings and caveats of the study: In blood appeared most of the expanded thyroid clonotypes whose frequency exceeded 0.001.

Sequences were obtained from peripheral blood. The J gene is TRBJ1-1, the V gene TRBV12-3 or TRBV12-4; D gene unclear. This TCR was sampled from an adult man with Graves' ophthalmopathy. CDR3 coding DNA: TGTGCCAGCAGCTCCTCATGGGGGAACACTGAAGCTTTCTTT. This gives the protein CASSSSWGNTEAFF.